Reported below is one T cell receptor (beta chain). What it recognizes is unknown. This CDR3 spans 12 amino acids. The V gene's germline CDR1 is LNHDA and CDR2 SQIVND (reference sequence). The V gene lost 7 bases and the J gene lost 6 bases, with 7 bases spanning the gap. Genomic DNA, the template, was used for profiling of the TCR beta VDJ and CDR3. TCRdb fed the reads into MiXCR, producing one record per CDR3 protein. The repertoire includes approximately 380,000 distinct CDR3 sequences, 65% to 80% of them detected once, and approximately 3.8% sits in the top ten. This sample was taken from a study of CD8+CD57+ T cells in acquired aplastic anemia. At the level of the study: Sorted CD4+ and CD8+ cells gave a mean 3.2 ug DNA, range about 0.19 to 27.4 ug. The study obtained about 10.8 million reads on average for CD4+ cells from healthy donors.

Study-level findings and limits: Found in both controls and patients were around 29 CD8+ CDR3 sequences. In CD8+ cells, Simpson's diversity showed no significant difference between patients and controls.

The chain couples TRBV19 to TRBJ1-6; no clear D gene. This clonotype was sampled from a human donor in good health, serving as a control. What was sequenced was sorted CD4+, CD8+, or CD8+CD57+ T cells (not recorded which) from PBMCs. For the CDR3, the DNA is TGTGCCAGTAACAAAAGTAATTCACCCCTCCACTTT. As protein: CASNKSNSPLHF.